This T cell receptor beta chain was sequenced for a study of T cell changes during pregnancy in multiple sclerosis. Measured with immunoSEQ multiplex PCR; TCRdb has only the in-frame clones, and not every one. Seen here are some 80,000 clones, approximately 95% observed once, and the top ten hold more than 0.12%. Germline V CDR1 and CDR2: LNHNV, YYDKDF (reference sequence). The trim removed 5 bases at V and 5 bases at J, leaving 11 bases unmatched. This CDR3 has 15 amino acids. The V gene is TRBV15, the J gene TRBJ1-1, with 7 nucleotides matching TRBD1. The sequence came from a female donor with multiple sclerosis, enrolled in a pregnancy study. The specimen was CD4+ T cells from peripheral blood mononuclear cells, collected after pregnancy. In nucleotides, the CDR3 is TGTGCCACCAGCCGGGGGGGAGCAGGGGGGACTGAAGCTTTCTTT. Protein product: CATSRGGAGGTEAFF. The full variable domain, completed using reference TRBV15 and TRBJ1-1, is DAMVIQNPRYQVTQFGKPVTLSCSQTLNHNVMYWYQQKSSQAPKLLFHYYDKDFNNEADTPDNFQSRRPNTSFCFLDIRSPGLGDTAMYLCATSRGGAGGTEAFFGQGTRLTVV.